The clone carrying this TCR beta chain was recorded many times. What it recognizes is unknown. This entry is derived from a study of T cells after posttransplantation cyclophosphamide. Whole-study results and caveats: After PTCy, TRB diversity resembled that of CNI/methotrexate controls.

Profiled with immunoSEQ multiplex PCR; TCRdb holds only in-frame clones, not every one. The sample offers about 34,000 clones and no singletons, the top ten holding approximately 7.2%. V lost 3 bases, J lost 2 bases, and 6 bases stayed unmatched. Germline V gives CDR1 ENHRY, CDR2 SYGVKD. The CDR3 has 16 amino acids. This sequence joins TRBV10-3 and TRBJ1-5, with TRBD1 identical over 8 bases. Sequencing was done on a sample of PBMCs. The clonotype comes from a woman between 45 and 60 years old in good health and a related stem cell transplant donor. The CDR3 coding sequence is TGTGCCATCAGTGATGCGCACAGGGGGGGCAATCAGCCCCAGCATTTT. Translating gives CAISDAHRGGNQPQHF.